A single sample is the source of the 28 T cell receptor beta chains below, sequenced in a study of cytomegalovirus exposure and HLA in healthy donors. Use of 60 Vbeta and 13 Jbeta primers characterized the PCR. TCRdb keeps only in-frame clones here, not all; method: immunoSEQ multiplex PCR. This sample carries more than 85,000 clones, approximately 71% of them seen once, and the ten largest clones take about 8.4%. The source material was PBMCs. These receptors were collected from a man in his forties or fifties in good health and CMV-seronegative.

The V call is TRBV7-2, the J call TRBJ1-5; D possibly corresponds to TRBD1 (5 bases). This CDR3 is built from 17 residues. Trimming removed 5 bases from V and 0 bases from J, with 17 bases in between. Germline-derived CDR1 and CDR2 are SGHTA and FQGNSA. This CDR3 reads CASSAYGGPNSNQPQHF. In DNA, the CDR3 is TGTGCCAGCAGCGCCTACGGGGGTCCTAATAGCAATCAGCCCCAGCATTTT.

The chain has TRBV9 and TRBJ1-2, with 8 bases aligning to TRBD1. Trimming removed 1 base from V and 8 bases from J; junction bases left unmatched: 7. The CDR3 extends over 14 amino acids. Per germline, CDR1 SGDLS and CDR2 YYNGEE. CDR3 sequence reads: CASSVTGTGVGYTF. For the CDR3, the DNA is TGTGCCAGCAGCGTAACCGGGACAGGTGTAGGCTACACCTTC.

The rearrangement links TRBV2 to TRBJ1-1; D unclear. Trimming pared 6 bases from V and 8 bases from J, leaving 13 bases between. The CDR3 sequence is 12 residues long. The V gene's germline CDR1 is SNHLY and CDR2 FYNNEI. CDR3 coding DNA: TGTGCCAGCAGCCCGACACCTTGCGAAGCTTTCTTT. It is translated as CASSPTPCEAFF.

The rearrangement links TRBV11-3 to TRBJ2-5; 7 bases agree with TRBD1. Germline CDR1 SGHNT, CDR2 YENEEA. The CDR3 sequence is 13 residues long. Germline trimming cut 3 bases from V and 5 bases from J; bases unmatched to any gene: 3. CDR3: CASSFRQGETQYF. CDR3 in DNA: TGTGCCAGCAGCTTCCGACAGGGCGAGACCCAGTACTTC.

On this clone: The sample contains more than one DNA sequence encoding this CDR3. This chain connects TRBV7-2 to TRBJ2-5; possible D gene TRBD1, 5 bases. Per germline, CDR1 SGHTA and CDR2 FQGNSA. The CDR3 contains 14 residues. V lost 1 base and J 5 bases, leaving 11 bases between the germline ends. CDR3 loop: CASSLDQGRETQYF. DNA of the CDR3: TGTGCCAGCAGCTTAGATCAGGGCCGGGAGACCCAGTACTTC.

The chain links TRBV27 to TRBJ2-1, with D perhaps TRBD2 (7 bases). In germline, CDR1 is MNHEY, CDR2 SMNVEV (reference sequence). V lost 7 bases, J lost 4 bases, and 17 bases lay in between. The CDR3 covers 15 residues. In nucleotides, the CDR3 is TGTGCCAGCAAGCCGGGGGGCGGGGGATACAATGAGCAGTTCTTC. This gives the protein CASKPGGGGYNEQFF.

This chain uses TRBV13 with TRBJ2-7, with 11 bases fitting TRBD1. Germline V CDR1 and CDR2: PRHDT, FYEKMQ (reference sequence). The V gene end was trimmed by 5 bases and the J gene end by 2 bases; junction bases not matched to a gene: 5. The CDR3 spans 15 residues. The DNA for the CDR3 is TGTGCCAGCAGCCCGGGGACAGGGGGAGCCTACGAGCAGTACTTC. Encoded protein: CASSPGTGGAYEQYF.

This chain links TRBV5-6 with TRBJ2-6, with D uncertain. The V gene lost 2 bases and the J gene lost 2 bases, with 11 bases spanning the gap. The CDR3 length is 16 residues. Germline V gene data show CDR1 as SGHDT and CDR2 as YYEEEE. The CDR3 sequence: CASSFISFTGANVLTF. The CDR3 nucleotides are TGTGCCAGCAGCTTTATTTCCTTTACTGGGGCCAACGTCCTGACTTTC.

The genes are TRBV28 and TRBJ2-5; 7 nucleotides match TRBD2. Germline CDR1 MDHEN, CDR2 SYDVKM. The CDR3 sequence is 17 residues long. The J segment lost 1 base and the V segment lost 1 base, leaving 9 bases of the junction unmatched. The CDR3 sequence is CASSLSSSGGGQETQYF. The CDR3 nucleotides are TGTGCCAGCAGTTTATCGTCCTCGGGCGGGGGCCAAGAGACCCAGTACTTC.

The J gene is TRBJ1-2, the V gene TRBV19; D is unclear. The V gene's germline CDR1 is LNHDA and CDR2 SQIVND (reference sequence). Deletions cut 6 bases from V and 5 bases from J, with 16 bases between. The CDR3 has 14 residues. The CDR3 loop reads CASSGEVGIYGYTF. CDR3 nucleotides: TGTGCCAGTAGCGGGGAGGTTGGAATTTATGGCTACACCTTC.

J is TRBJ2-3 and V is TRBV28; 10 bases match TRBD2. There are 14 residues in the CDR3. V gave up 7 bases and J gave up 4 bases; unmatched junction bases: 5. Germline assignment: CDR1 MDHEN and CDR2 SYDVKM. The CDR3: CASKRGGISDTQYF. CDR3 coding DNA: TGTGCCAGCAAGCGGGGGGGCATTTCAGATACGCAGTATTTT.

This chain connects TRBV7-8 to TRBJ1-2; D might be TRBD1 (6 bases). V was cut by 4 bases and J by 6 bases, with 12 bases left in between. CDR3 length: 13 amino acids. The germline gives CDR1 SGHVS, CDR2 FQNEAQ. The CDR3 DNA reads TGTGCCAGCAGCTCTAGACAGGCTCATGGCTACACCTTC. It is translated as CASSSRQAHGYTF.

This rearrangement joins TRBV6-1 to TRBJ1-2; no reliable D call. The V gene lost 7 bases and the J gene lost 4 bases, with 19 bases spanning the gap. The length of the CDR3 is 15 residues. Germline lookup yields CDR1 MNHNS and CDR2 SASEGT. CDR3 DNA: TGTGCCAGCACCGAAGGTGTGGCACCAGGCTATGGCTACACCTTC. It yields the protein CASTEGVAPGYGYTF.

This sequence joins TRBV5-1 and TRBJ2-3; a weak D match, TRBD2 (5 bases). CDR1 SGHRS and CDR2 YFSETQ come from the germline V gene. The V end was cut by 4 bases, the J end by 1 base, with 16 bases between. CDR3 length: 16 amino acids. CDR3 loop: CASSDLLTRGTDTQYF. The CDR3 nucleotides are TGCGCCAGCAGCGACCTGCTTACGAGGGGCACAGATACGCAGTATTTT.

The chain carries TRBV14 and TRBJ2-7; 11 nucleotides match TRBD1. Losses at the gene ends were 1 base for V and 6 bases for J; bases not matched to a gene: 8. The germline V gene encodes CDR1 SGHDN and CDR2 FVKESK. This CDR3 comprises 16 residues. The CDR3 loop reads CASSQVGGTGGCEQYF. The DNA for the CDR3 is TGTGCCAGCAGCCAAGTTGGCGGGACAGGGGGTTGCGAGCAGTACTTC.

This sequence joins TRBV5-4 and TRBJ2-3; TRBD2 matches 9 bases. The ends lost 5 bases at V and 4 bases at J; junction bases unmatched: 8. The CDR3 consists of 15 residues. Germline V gives CDR1 SGHNT, CDR2 YYREEE (reference sequence). The CDR3 nucleotides read TGTGCCAGCAGGAGTAGCGGGGGAAGTTCAGATACGCAGTATTTT. Amino acid sequence: CASRSSGGSSDTQYF. Full variable domain (remainder filled in from reference TRBV5-4 and TRBJ2-3): ETGVTQSPTHLIKTRGQQVTLRCSSQSGHNTVSWYQQALGQGPQFIFQYYREEENGRGNFPPRFSGLQFPNYSSELNVNALELDDSALYLCASRSSGGSSDTQYFGPGTRLTVL.

V gene TRBV5-6 combines with J gene TRBJ1-2; D is undetermined. The V end lost 4 bases, the J end lost 3 bases, and 7 bases lay between the germline ends. The germline V gene has CDR1 SGHDT and CDR2 YYEEEE. This CDR3 has 12 amino acids. CDR3 in DNA: TGTGCCAGCAGCCAGGATTACTATGGCTACACCTTC. Amino acids: CASSQDYYGYTF.

The chain has TRBV6-4 and TRBJ2-5; D perhaps matches TRBD2 (7 bases). CDR3 length equals 13 residues. In germline, CDR1 is MRHNA, CDR2 SNTAGT. The V end was cut by 9 bases, the J end by 4 bases, with 15 bases between. CDR3 coding DNA: TGTGCCAGGCGTGACCGGGGGGCAGAGACCCAGTACTTC. This sequence encodes CARRDRGAETQYF.

This clone was picked up a small number of times. This chain links TRBV27 with TRBJ2-2, with TRBD1 matching over 7 bases. Germline V CDR1 and CDR2: MNHEY, SMNVEV (reference sequence). V shed 6 bases and J 6 bases; nucleotides not matched to a gene: 7. The CDR3 covers 14 residues. CDR3 sequence (DNA): TGTGCCAGCAGGGAAGTCGACAGGGCCGGGGAGCTGTTTTTT. The encoded protein is CASREVDRAGELFF.

V usage is TRBV7-9 and J usage is TRBJ1-4; 7 positions match TRBD1. From germline, CDR1 is SEHNR and CDR2 FQNEAQ (reference sequence). V was clipped by 3 bases and J by 0 bases; unmatched bases: 13. This CDR3 region has 19 residues. In DNA, the CDR3 is TGTGCCAGCAGCTTCCAGCCGGGACAGAGTTATGCAACTAATGAAAAACTGTTTTTT. This gives the protein CASSFQPGQSYATNEKLFF.

As concerns this clone: At one end, the junction sequence differs from germline, possibly due to a read error. The chain combines TRBV28 with TRBJ2-3; 7 bases match TRBD1. The CDR3 has 14 residues. Germline V gives CDR1 MDHEN, CDR2 SYDVKM. The CDR3 loop reads CASSLQDRPDAQYF. DNA for the CDR3: TGTGCCAGCAGCCTCCAGGACAGGCCAGATGCGCAGTATTTT.

The chain is built from TRBV4-2 and TRBJ2-2; D is unclear. The germline V and J ends were trimmed by 1 base and 3 bases, with 12 bases remaining between them. The length of the CDR3 is 16 residues. The germline CDR1 and CDR2 sequences are LGHNA and YNFKEQ. CDR3 DNA: TGTGCCAGCAGCCAAGGGCCAGACAAAGACACCGGGGAGCTGTTTTTT. It yields the protein CASSQGPDKDTGELFF.

The chain joins TRBV28 to TRBJ1-5; D remains unclear. Germline V gives CDR1 MDHEN, CDR2 SYDVKM. Trimming removed 3 bases at V and 4 bases at J, with 13 bases between. CDR3 length: 15 amino acids. CDR3 residues: CASSLGPYGNQPQHF. Written as DNA, the CDR3 is TGTGCCAGCAGTTTGGGCCCCTATGGGAATCAGCCCCAGCATTTT. Drawing the rest from reference TRBV28 and TRBJ1-5, the complete variable domain is DVKVTQSSRYLVKRTGEKVFLECVQDMDHENMFWYRQDPGLGLRLIYFSYDVKMKEKGDIPEGYSVSREKKERFSLILESASTNQTSMYLCASSLGPYGNQPQHFGDGTRLSIL.

The genes are TRBV7-2 and TRBJ1-1; D might be TRBD1 (6 bases). Between the trimmed V and J ends, which lost 6 bases and 0 bases, there was a span of 14 bases. Germline V lookup: CDR1 SGHTA, CDR2 FQGNSA. This CDR3 region has 15 residues. The CDR3 DNA reads as TGTGCCAGCAGTTCTGACAGGATGATGAACACTGAAGCTTTCTTT. Its protein product is CASSSDRMMNTEAFF.

CDR3 DNA: TGCGCCAGCAACTTTGACAGGGGGCAGAGCACTGAAGCTTTCTTT. This translates into CASNFDRGQSTEAFF. The V and J genes are TRBV5-1 and TRBJ1-1, with TRBD1 matching over 10 bases. The junction had 9 bases not matched to a gene; V was cut back by 6 bases and J by 4 bases. This CDR3 comprises 15 residues. Germline V gene lookup returns CDR1 SGHRS and CDR2 YFSETQ.

The gene calls are TRBV6-1 and TRBJ2-2; maybe TRBD2 (5 bases). The germline gives CDR1 MNHNS, CDR2 SASEGT. The CDR3 is 15 amino acids. V was trimmed by 1 base and J by 6 bases, leaving 12 bases between them. This CDR3 is CASSEVEDRAGELFF. The CDR3 bases are TGTGCCAGCAGTGAAGTGGAGGATCGGGCCGGGGAGCTGTTTTTT.

The chain recombines TRBV9 with TRBJ2-1; D is ambiguous. The germline V gene encodes CDR1 SGDLS and CDR2 YYNGEE. V was shortened by 4 bases and J by 3 bases, with 17 bases between the two germline ends. The CDR3 consists of 16 residues. The DNA for the CDR3 is TGTGCCAGCAGCCTGCCGCGCCACTCGAACTACAATGAGCAGTTCTTC. It specifies CASSLPRHSNYNEQFF.

The chain joins TRBV6-5 to TRBJ1-5; TRBD1 agrees at 9 bases. V trimming: 4 bases; J trimming: 6 bases; junction bases outside the gene matches: 10. Germline V gene sequence: CDR1 MNHEY, CDR2 SVGAGI. This CDR3 is 16 amino acids long. Here the CDR3 DNA reads TGTGCCAGCAGTTCCTTCGGGACAGGGTCAAGTCAGCCCCAGCATTTT. Translated: CASSSFGTGSSQPQHF.